The 9 T cell receptor beta chains presented below share a single source sample, sequenced in a study of T-cell memory formation after mild COVID-19. TCRdb reanalysed the 5' RACE reads using MiXCR and keeps one entry per CDR3 protein. Seen here are about 120,000 distinct CDR3 sequences, 15% to 20% observed once, and the top ten hold more than 11%. What was sequenced was PBMCs or a T cell subset sorted from them (not recorded which). The receptors shown here come from an adult woman who had mild COVID-19 (a few samples of this study predate the infection). Cell type and time point are not known.

This clonotype was found a few times. The chain has TRBV3-1 and TRBJ1-2, with no clear D. Germline CDR1 LGHDT, CDR2 YNNKEL (reference sequence). This CDR3 spans 13 amino acids. The V gene lost 3 bases and the J gene lost 2 bases, with 7 bases spanning the gap. The CDR3 here is CASSHKGNYGYTF. CDR3 DNA: TGTGCCAGCAGCCATAAAGGGAACTATGGCTACACCTTC.

This clonotype has only a few counts. V gene TRBV28 combines with J gene TRBJ2-1; D ambiguous. The germline V gene has CDR1 MDHEN and CDR2 SYDVKM. There are 15 residues in the CDR3. V lost 5 bases to trimming and J lost 2 bases, with 13 bases between them. CDR3 bases: TGTGCCAGCAGTCTTGCGACGGTGGCCTACAATGAGCAGTTCTTC. Translating gives CASSLATVAYNEQFF.

V and J are TRBV4-3 and TRBJ2-1; possible D gene TRBD1, 7 bases. The V end was cut by 4 bases, the J end by 7 bases, with 14 bases between. This CDR3 has 14 amino acids. Germline V lookup: CDR1 LGHNA, CDR2 YSLEER. DNA for the CDR3: TGCGCCAGCAGCCTAACGACAGGGAGGAATGAGCAGTTCTTC. It encodes CASSLTTGRNEQFF.

This clonotype occurred many times. The chain combines TRBV4-1 with TRBJ2-7; D not certain. Deletions cut 6 bases from V and 3 bases from J, with 12 bases between. The germline V gene encodes CDR1 MGHRA and CDR2 YSYEKL. This CDR3 region has 13 residues. The CDR3 bases are TGCGCCAGCAGTTCCGATTTGGGCTACGAGCAGTACTTC. Translated, it gives CASSSDLGYEQYF.

This chain uses TRBV24-1 with TRBJ2-2, with 15 positions matching TRBD2. V lost 5 bases and J lost 3; bases outside the gene matches: 12. Germline CDR1 and CDR2: KGHDR and SFDVKD. The CDR3 consists of 20 residues. CDR3 in amino acids: CATSGPPGLAGGLDTGELFF. The CDR3 DNA sequence: TGTGCCACCAGTGGACCTCCGGGACTAGCGGGGGGTCTCGACACCGGGGAGCTGTTTTTT.

This clonotype was recorded a few times. The chain uses TRBV10-3 and TRBJ2-1; TRBD2 aligns across 13 bases. CDR3 size: 17 residues. V dropped 6 bases and J dropped 0; count of bases not matched to a gene: 5. Germline CDR1 is ENHRY and CDR2 is SYGVKD. The DNA of the CDR3 is TGTGCCATCAGGGGGACTAGCGGGGAGACCTCCTACAATGAGCAGTTCTTC. Amino acids: CAIRGTSGETSYNEQFF.

Only a few counts were recorded for this clonotype. This chain uses TRBV20-1 with TRBJ2-7; D remains unclear. Trimming shortened V by 2 bases and J by 2 bases, and 4 bases separated the two germline ends. Looked up from germline, CDR1 is DFQATT and CDR2 is SNEGSKA (reference sequence). The CDR3 has 11 residues. Written as DNA, the CDR3 is TGCAGTGCTAGACTAGCCTACGAGCAGTACTTC. Its translation: CSARLAYEQYF.

This clonotype was observed a few times. This chain connects TRBV20-1 to TRBJ2-2; D remains unclear. CDR3 length: 14 amino acids. Germline CDR1 reads DFQATT; CDR2 reads SNEGSKA (reference sequence). Deletions cut 0 bases from V and 1 base from J, with 6 bases between. The CDR3 reads CSARDWGNTGELFF. The CDR3 DNA sequence: TGCAGTGCTAGAGATTGGGGGAACACCGGGGAGCTGTTTTTT.

This clonotype was found a few times. V is TRBV20-1 and J is TRBJ2-7; TRBD2 agrees at 12 bases. The CDR3 spans 16 residues. V was pared by 6 bases and J by 3 bases, with 12 bases of the junction left unmatched. Per the germline V gene, CDR1 is DFQATT and CDR2 is SNEGSKA (reference sequence). CDR3 sequence reads: CSAVPRKLAGGYEQYF. The DNA of the CDR3 is TGCAGTGCCGTCCCAAGAAAACTAGCGGGGGGCTACGAGCAGTACTTC.